A selection of T cell receptor beta chains follows, all from one sample in a study of T cell changes during pregnancy in multiple sclerosis. Sequenced by immunoSEQ multiplex PCR; TCRdb stores in-frame clones only, minus some. The sample lists some 75,000 clones; 90% to 95% were seen once. Sample: peripheral blood, taken in the second trimester of pregnancy. These receptors originate from a female donor with multiple sclerosis, enrolled in a pregnancy study. Each CDR3 is given with its conserved first and last residue. Fields, in order: D gene, clone size, V gene, J gene, CDR3 DNA, CDR3 protein. A D gene is named only where the DNA matches it firmly. The size of a clone is reported for some rows only, either as once, few or many, or as a class for expanded clones.

D: TRBD2; size: NA; V: TRBV7-9; J: TRBJ2-1; DNA: TGTGCCAGCAGGCAGGCGGGAGGCAAGTACAATGAGCAGTTCTTC; CDR3: CASRQAGGKYNEQFF
D: NA; size: NA; V: TRBV6-4; J: TRBJ2-1; DNA: TGTGCCAGCAGTGCGGACAGTAACCTCAATGAGCAGTTCTTC; CDR3: CASSADSNLNEQFF
D: NA; size: NA; V: TRBV6-1; J: TRBJ2-1; DNA: TGTGCCAGCAGTGAAGCCGGGGATGAGCAGTTCTTC; CDR3: CASSEAGDEQFF
D: NA; size: once; V: TRBV4-1; J: TRBJ2-1; DNA: TGCGCCAGCAGCCTGCCGGGGGCCTACAATGAGCAGTTCTTC; CDR3: CASSLPGAYNEQFF
D: TRBD1; size: NA; V: TRBV5-1; J: TRBJ2-4; DNA: TGCGCCAGCAGCCCTGTGACAGGGAAGGCCAAAAACATTCAGTACTTC; CDR3: CASSPVTGKAKNIQYF
D: TRBD1; size: NA; V: TRBV2; J: TRBJ2-7; DNA: TGTGCCAGCAAACCGGGACAGGGGGCTTACGAGCAGTACTTC; CDR3: CASKPGQGAYEQYF
D: NA; size: NA; V: TRBV15; J: TRBJ2-3; DNA: TGTGCCACCAGCAGAGCATGGAAGGGCGGGAAAAATACGCAGTATTTT; CDR3: CATSRAWKGGKNTQYF
D: TRBD1; size: NA; V: TRBV2; J: TRBJ1-2; DNA: TGTGCCAGCCTTGGGACAGGGGGAGTCTATGGCTACACCTTC; CDR3: CASLGTGGVYGYTF
D: TRBD2; size: NA; V: TRBV19; J: TRBJ2-7; DNA: TGTGCCAGTAGTATGGGCGGGAGACTGTACGAGCAGTACTTC; CDR3: CASSMGGRLYEQYF
D: TRBD2; size: NA; V: TRBV6-1; J: TRBJ2-1; DNA: TGTGCCAGCAGTGAAGCGCTAGCGGGAGACAATGAGCAGTTCTTC; CDR3: CASSEALAGDNEQFF
D: TRBD1; size: NA; V: TRBV2; J: TRBJ2-1; DNA: TGTGCCAGCAGTGAAGGACAGGGCAATGAGCAGTTCTTC; CDR3: CASSEGQGNEQFF
D: NA; size: NA; V: TRBV9; J: TRBJ2-7; DNA: TGTGCCAGCAGCGAAAACAGGGAAGGAGGCTACGAGCAGTACTTC; CDR3: CASSENREGGYEQYF
D: TRBD1; size: NA; V: TRBV2; J: TRBJ1-3; DNA: TGTGCCAGCAGAGGTTCTGCGGACAGGGGAAACACCATATATTTT; CDR3: CASRGSADRGNTIYF
D: TRBD2; size: NA; V: TRBV2; J: TRBJ2-7; DNA: TGTGCCAGCAGTGCTAGCGGGAGTGCACTGAGCGAGCAGTACTTC; CDR3: CASSASGSALSEQYF
D: TRBD2; size: once; V: TRBV4-3; J: TRBJ2-7; DNA: TGCGCCAGCAGCCAAGATCGAGGTGCGGGAGCCCAGCAGTACTTC; CDR3: CASSQDRGAGAQQYF
D: TRBD2; size: NA; V: TRBV7-2; J: TRBJ2-1; DNA: TGTGCCAGCAGCCCGGGACTAGGGAGGGGCGAGCAGTTCTTC; CDR3: CASSPGLGRGEQFF
D: NA; size: NA; V: TRBV5-5; J: TRBJ1-1; DNA: TGTGCCAGCAGCGAGCTCGTCCCTGAAGCTTTCTTT; CDR3: CASSELVPEAFF
D: TRBD1; size: NA; V: TRBV5-1; J: TRBJ1-5; DNA: TGCGCCAGCAGCCGAGGACAGGGGGAGAATCAGCCCCAGCATTTT; CDR3: CASSRGQGENQPQHF
D: NA; size: NA; V: TRBV5-1; J: TRBJ2-3; DNA: TGCGCCAGCAGCTTCGAGGGACACTTCACAGATACGCAGTATTTT; CDR3: CASSFEGHFTDTQYF
D: NA; size: NA; V: TRBV19; J: TRBJ1-4; DNA: TGTGCCAGTAGTATCCCTACAGGGATTGAAGAAAAACTGTTTTTT; CDR3: CASSIPTGIEEKLFF
D: NA; size: NA; V: TRBV6-5; J: TRBJ1-1; DNA: TGTGCCAGCAGGACCGACAGAGGTAACACTGAAGCTTTCTTT; CDR3: CASRTDRGNTEAFF
D: NA; size: NA; V: TRBV6-1; J: TRBJ2-2; DNA: TGTGCCAGCTCCCTCCCAGGTCCCCCCACCGGGGAGCTGTTTTTT; CDR3: CASSLPGPPTGELFF
D: NA; size: NA; V: TRBV11-2; J: TRBJ2-7; DNA: TGTGCCAGCAGCCGGGGACACCCTTACGAGCAGTACTTC; CDR3: CASSRGHPYEQYF
D: NA; size: NA; V: TRBV28; J: TRBJ2-7; DNA: TGTGCCAGCAGTCCCCAGTTGCAGGGATTGGGCTACGAGCAGTACTTC; CDR3: CASSPQLQGLGYEQYF
D: NA; size: NA; V: TRBV5-4; J: TRBJ2-3; DNA: TGTGCCAGCAGAAAGGGGTCAGATACGCAGTATTTT; CDR3: CASRKGSDTQYF
D: TRBD1; size: NA; V: TRBV28; J: TRBJ1-5; DNA: TGTGCCAGCAGCCCGGAGGGACAGGCGGGCAATCAGCCCCAGCATTTT; CDR3: CASSPEGQAGNQPQHF
D: TRBD1; size: NA; V: TRBV6-1; J: TRBJ1-1; DNA: TGTGCCAGCAGTGAACACCTACTGGGGACAGACTTGAACACTGAAGCTTTCTTT; CDR3: CASSEHLLGTDLNTEAFF
D: TRBD1; size: NA; V: TRBV27; J: TRBJ2-7; DNA: TGTGCCAGCAGTTACGGGACAGGGATGTACGAGCAGTACTTC; CDR3: CASSYGTGMYEQYF
D: TRBD1; size: NA; V: TRBV5-1; J: TRBJ1-1; DNA: TGCGCCAGCAGCTTTACAGGGGACACTGAAGCTTTCTTT; CDR3: CASSFTGDTEAFF
D: NA; size: NA; V: TRBV2; J: TRBJ1-5; DNA: TGTGCCAGCAGTGCGGGGAGAAATCAGCCCCAGCATTTT; CDR3: CASSAGRNQPQHF
D: NA; size: NA; V: TRBV28; J: TRBJ1-3; DNA: TGTGCCAGCAGGCGAGACAGGAACTCTGGAAACACCATATATTTT; CDR3: CASRRDRNSGNTIYF
D: NA; size: NA; V: TRBV2; J: TRBJ2-5; DNA: TGTGCCACAGCCGGTCGACTGTATCAAGAGACCCAGTACTTC; CDR3: CATAGRLYQETQYF
D: TRBD1; size: few; V: TRBV10-2; J: TRBJ1-1; DNA: TGCGCCAGCAGTGACAGGGGGCAAACTGAAGCTTTCTTT; CDR3: CASSDRGQTEAFF
D: NA; size: NA; V: TRBV21-1; J: TRBJ2-1; DNA: TGTGCCAGCAGCACCAGACTAGACTCCTACAATGAGCAGTTCTTC; CDR3: CASSTRLDSYNEQFF
D: TRBD1; size: NA; V: TRBV27; J: TRBJ2-7; DNA: TGTGCCAGCACAAGACCGGGACAGCTCTACGAGCAGTACTTC; CDR3: CASTRPGQLYEQYF
D: NA; size: NA; V: TRBV18; J: TRBJ1-1; DNA: TGTGCCAGCTCAACAAACAGGGACACTGAAGCTTTCTTT; CDR3: CASSTNRDTEAFF
D: NA; size: NA; V: TRBV30; J: TRBJ1-1; DNA: TGTGCCTGCTTAACAGGGAGAGCTTTCTTT; CDR3: CACLTGRAFF
D: TRBD1; size: NA; V: TRBV25-1; J: TRBJ2-2; DNA: TGTGCCAGCAGTCCAACCCGGACAGGGGGCAGAGCCGGGGAGCTGTTTTTT; CDR3: CASSPTRTGGRAGELFF
D: NA; size: NA; V: TRBV27; J: TRBJ2-3; DNA: TGTGCCAGCAGCCTAACTAGAGATACGCAGTATTTT; CDR3: CASSLTRDTQYF
D: NA; size: few; V: TRBV21-1; J: TRBJ2-7; DNA: TGTGCCAGCAGCAAATGCTTTCTAGCGGCGAGCTACGAGCAGTACTTC; CDR3: CASSKCFLAASYEQYF
D: TRBD2; size: NA; V: TRBV11-3; J: TRBJ2-3; DNA: TGTGCCAGCAGCTCTAGTTGGGGCGGGAGATCAGATACGCAGTATTTT; CDR3: CASSSSWGGRSDTQYF
D: TRBD2; size: NA; V: TRBV30; J: TRBJ2-1; DNA: TGTGCCTGTTGGTTCCAAGGACTAGCGGATTACAATGAGCAGTTCTTC; CDR3: CACWFQGLADYNEQFF
D: NA; size: NA; V: TRBV4-1; J: TRBJ1-3; DNA: TGCGCCAGCAGCGCGGGCTCTGGAAACACCATATATTTT; CDR3: CASSAGSGNTIYF
D: NA; size: NA; V: TRBV14; J: TRBJ2-3; DNA: TGTGCCAGCAGCGCACTAATTATAGCGGATACGCAGTATTTT; CDR3: CASSALIIADTQYF
D: NA; size: NA; V: TRBV9; J: TRBJ1-5; DNA: TGTGCCAGCAGCGTGAAGCGGTCGGCGGGCAATCAGCCCCAGCATTTT; CDR3: CASSVKRSAGNQPQHF
D: TRBD2; size: NA; V: TRBV27; J: TRBJ2-4; DNA: TGTGCCAGCAGTTTATCTAGCGGGGGTAAGGGAATGACTGGGGGGTACTTC; CDR3: CASSLSSGGKGMTGGYF
D: NA; size: NA; V: TRBV27; J: TRBJ2-1; DNA: TGTGCCAGCAGTTTAGGGGCGTCCCTTGGCGAGTTCTTC; CDR3: CASSLGASLGEFF
D: TRBD1; size: NA; V: TRBV13; J: TRBJ1-2; DNA: TGTGCCAGCAGCTTCGGGGACAGCGGCTACACCTTC; CDR3: CASSFGDSGYTF
D: TRBD2; size: NA; V: TRBV4-1; J: TRBJ2-3; DNA: TGCGCCAGCAGCCAATCGCCTCTAGCGGGGTGGGGCACAGATACGCAGTATTTT; CDR3: CASSQSPLAGWGTDTQYF
D: TRBD2; size: NA; V: TRBV5-4; J: TRBJ2-5; DNA: TGTGCCAGCAGTTACAAGCGGGAGATCCAAGAGACCCAGTACTTC; CDR3: CASSYKREIQETQYF